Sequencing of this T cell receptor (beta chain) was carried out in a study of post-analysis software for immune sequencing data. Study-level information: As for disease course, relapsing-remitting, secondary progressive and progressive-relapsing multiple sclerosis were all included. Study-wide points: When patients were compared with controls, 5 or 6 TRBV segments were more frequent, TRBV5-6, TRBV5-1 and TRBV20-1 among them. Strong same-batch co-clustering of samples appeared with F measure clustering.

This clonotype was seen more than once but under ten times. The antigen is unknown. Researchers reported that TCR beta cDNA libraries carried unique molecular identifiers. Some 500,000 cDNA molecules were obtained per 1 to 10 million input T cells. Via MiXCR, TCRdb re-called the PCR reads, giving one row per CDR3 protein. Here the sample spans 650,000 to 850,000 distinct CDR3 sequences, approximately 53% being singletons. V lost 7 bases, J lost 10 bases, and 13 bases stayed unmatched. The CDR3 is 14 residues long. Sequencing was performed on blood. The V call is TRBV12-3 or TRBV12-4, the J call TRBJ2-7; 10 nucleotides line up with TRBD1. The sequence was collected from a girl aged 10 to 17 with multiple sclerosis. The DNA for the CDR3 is TGTGCCAGCATCCACCGGGACAGGGGACGAACCCAGTACTTC. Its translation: CASIHRDRGRTQYF.